A single sample is the source of the 9 T cell receptor beta chains below, sequenced in a study of T cells after yellow fever vaccination. TCRdb used MiXCR to reprocess the 5' RACE reads, holding one entry per CDR3 protein. The table lists under 150,000 distinct CDR3 sequences, approximately 7.7% of them singletons. Specimen: CD4+ T cells sorted from PBMCs, collected 5 days after the yellow fever booster vaccination. The receptors stem from a young man who received the YFV17D yellow fever vaccine.

Only a few counts were recorded for this clonotype. The chain recombines TRBV7-3 with TRBJ2-7; 9 positions match TRBD2. Trimming at V came to 5 bases and at J to 4 bases, leaving 9 bases not matched to a gene. The germline gives CDR1 SGHTA, CDR2 FQGTGA. CDR3 length: 15 residues. In nucleotides, the CDR3 is TGTGCCAGCAGCCACCGCGGGGGGGCGGGGTACGAGCAGTACTTC. Amino acid sequence: CASSHRGGAGYEQYF.

In this sample, this clonotype turned up many times. This chain connects TRBV27 to TRBJ2-5; the D gene could be TRBD1 or TRBD2 (5 bases each). The CDR3 totals 11 residues. The germline CDR1 and CDR2 sequences are MNHEY and SMNVEV (reference sequence). The ends were cut back, 11 bases at V and 5 bases at J, with 12 bases in the middle. CDR3 in amino acids: CASPGTETQYF. The CDR3 DNA is TGTGCCTCTCCGGGGACGGAGACCCAGTACTTC.

This clonotype was found many times. The junction departs from germline at one end; a sequencing error may be responsible. This chain connects TRBV12-3 or TRBV12-4 to TRBJ2-1; TRBD2 aligns across 9 bases. The CDR3 loop spans 14 amino acids. CDR3 amino acids: CASILAGVYNEQFF. The CDR3 DNA reads as TGTGCCAGCATTTTAGCGGGAGTCTACAATGAGCAGTTCTTC.

This clonotype was seen at least ten times. The chain employs TRBV6-2 or TRBV6-3 and TRBJ2-1; TRBD2 matches at 11 bases. V lost 5 bases to trimming and J lost 7 bases; unmatched junction nucleotides: 10. Germline V lookup: CDR1 MNHEY, CDR2 SVGEGT. CDR3 length equals 16 residues. In nucleotides, the CDR3 is TGTGCCAGCAGTGGCTTTAGCGGGAGGGCCCGGAATGAGCAGTTCTTC. It yields the protein CASSGFSGRARNEQFF.

This clonotype came up many times. The chain uses TRBV19 and TRBJ2-1, with 9 bases matching TRBD2. J was trimmed by 7 bases and V by 8 bases; bases with no gene match: 12. The CDR3 is 15 residues long. Germline V CDR1 and CDR2: LNHDA, SQIVND (reference sequence). CDR3 DNA: TGTGCCAGTCGGGATGGAGCGGGAGGTAGGAATGAGCAGTTCTTC. It encodes CASRDGAGGRNEQFF.

CDR3 coding DNA: TGCAGCGTTGGGGCTAGCGGGAGGGCCTCCTATGAGCAGTTCTTC. Amino acids: CSVGASGRASYEQFF. The V call is TRBV29-1, the J call TRBJ2-1; 12 nucleotides line up with TRBD2. The CDR3 covers 15 residues. CDR1 is SQVTM, CDR2 ANQGSEA, per germline. Losses at the gene ends were 4 bases for V and 8 bases for J; bases not matched to a gene: 9.

In its sample, this clonotype was seen many times. The CDR3 DNA sequence: TGCAGCGTTGAAAAAGCAATCGTGCAGTTCTTC. Amino acid sequence: CSVEKAIVQFF. The J gene is TRBJ2-1, the V gene TRBV29-1, with unresolved D. Looked up from germline, CDR1 is SQVTM and CDR2 is ANQGSEA. The CDR3 loop spans 11 amino acids. V was pared by 2 bases and J by 12 bases, with 11 bases between.

This clonotype was picked up many times. The rearrangement joins TRBV7-9 to TRBJ2-3; 13 bases agree with TRBD2. Germline CDR1 and CDR2: SEHNR and FQNEAQ (reference sequence). The CDR3 totals 15 residues. Trimming removed 5 bases from V and 6 bases from J; junction bases left unmatched: 5. The CDR3 DNA follows: TGTGCCAGCAGCGGAGTGGGACTAGCGGGGGATACGCAGTATTTT. It encodes CASSGVGLAGDTQYF.

This clonotype occurred many times. This sequence joins TRBV28 and TRBJ2-5, with D perhaps TRBD2 (6 bases). The CDR3 is 13 amino acids. V lost 2 bases and J 3 bases, leaving 7 bases between the germline ends. Germline V gene lookup returns CDR1 MDHEN and CDR2 SYDVKM. The CDR3 spells CASSLGGKETQYF. The DNA of the CDR3 is TGTGCCAGCAGTTTAGGCGGGAAAGAGACCCAGTACTTC.